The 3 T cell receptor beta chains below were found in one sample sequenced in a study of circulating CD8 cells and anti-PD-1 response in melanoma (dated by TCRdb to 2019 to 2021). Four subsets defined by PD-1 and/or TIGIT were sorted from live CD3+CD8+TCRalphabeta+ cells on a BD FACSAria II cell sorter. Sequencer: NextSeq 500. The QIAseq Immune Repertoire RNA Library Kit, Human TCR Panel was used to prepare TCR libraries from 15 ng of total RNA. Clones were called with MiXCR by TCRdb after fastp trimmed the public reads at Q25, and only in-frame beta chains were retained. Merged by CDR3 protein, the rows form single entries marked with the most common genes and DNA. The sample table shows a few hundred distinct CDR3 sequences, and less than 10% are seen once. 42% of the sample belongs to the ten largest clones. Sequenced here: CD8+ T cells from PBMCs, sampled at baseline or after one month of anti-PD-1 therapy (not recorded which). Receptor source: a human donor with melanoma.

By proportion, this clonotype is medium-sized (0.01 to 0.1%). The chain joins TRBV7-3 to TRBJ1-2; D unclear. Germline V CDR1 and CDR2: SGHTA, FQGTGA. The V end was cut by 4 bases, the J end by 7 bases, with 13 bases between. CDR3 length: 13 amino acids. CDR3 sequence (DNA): TGTGCCAGCAGCTCAATCGGGCTTTTTGGCTACACCTTC. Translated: CASSSIGLFGYTF.

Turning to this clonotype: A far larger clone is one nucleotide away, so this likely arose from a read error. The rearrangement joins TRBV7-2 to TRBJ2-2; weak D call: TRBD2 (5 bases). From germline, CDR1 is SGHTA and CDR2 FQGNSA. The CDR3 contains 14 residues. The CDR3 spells CASSLMRNTGERFF. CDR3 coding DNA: TGTGCCAGCAGCTTAATGAGGAACACCGGGGAGCGGTTTTTT.

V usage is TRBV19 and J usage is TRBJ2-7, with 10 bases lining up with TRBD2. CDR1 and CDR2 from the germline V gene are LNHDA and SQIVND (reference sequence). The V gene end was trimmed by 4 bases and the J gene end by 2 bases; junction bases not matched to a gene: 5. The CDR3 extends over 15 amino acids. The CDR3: CASSTTSGATYEQYF. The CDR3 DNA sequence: TGTGCCAGTAGTACCACTAGCGGGGCTACCTACGAGCAGTACTTC. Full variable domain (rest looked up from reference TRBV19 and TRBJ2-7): DGGITQSPKYLFRKEGQNVTLSCEQNLNHDAMYWYRQDPGQGLRLIYYSQIVNDFQKGDIAEGYSVSREKKESFPLTVTSAQKNPTAFYLCASSTTSGATYEQYFGPGTRLTVT.